The 20 T cell receptor beta chains listed next were all sequenced from one sample in a study of blood T cells in healthy people across ages. The authors ran a second PCR of roughly 6 to 12 cycles using a sample-barcoded 5' primer and a J-beta primer mix. TCRdb reanalysed the 5' RACE reads using MiXCR and keeps one entry per CDR3 protein. The data contain around 1,900,000 distinct CDR3 sequences, 35% to 50% of them singletons. The sample consisted of blood. These receptors were collected from a human donor in good health.

V is TRBV6-5 and J is TRBJ2-5; D remains ambiguous. CDR1 is MNHEY and CDR2 is SVGAGI in the germline V gene. V was pared by 6 bases and J by 5 bases, with 13 bases between. The CDR3 is 13 residues long. The CDR3 protein is CASSETRKETQYF. Written as DNA, the CDR3 is TGTGCCAGCAGCGAAACCCGCAAGGAGACCCAGTACTTC.

The rearrangement joins TRBV7-2 to TRBJ2-1; the D is unclear. The CDR3 loop spans 14 amino acids. Germline-derived CDR1 and CDR2 are SGHTA and FQGNSA. V was shortened by 5 bases and J by 6 bases, with 14 bases between the two germline ends. Here the CDR3 reads CASSRRSYGNEQFF. CDR3 bases: TGTGCCAGCAGCCGTCGATCGTACGGCAATGAGCAGTTCTTC.

This chain connects TRBV5-1 to TRBJ2-5; possibly TRBD2 for D (6 bases). V was cut by 2 bases and J by 3 bases, with 11 bases left in between. The germline V gene has CDR1 SGHRS and CDR2 YFSETQ. The CDR3 has 14 residues. The CDR3 loop is CASSFLANEETQYF. DNA for the CDR3: TGCGCCAGCAGCTTCCTAGCGAACGAAGAGACCCAGTACTTC. Filled out from reference TRBV5-1 and TRBJ2-5, the complete variable domain reads KAGVTQTPRYLIKTRGQQVTLSCSPISGHRSVSWYQQTPGQGLQFLFEYFSETQRNKGNFPGRFSGRQFSNSRSEMNVSTLELGDSALYLCASSFLANEETQYFGPGTRLLVL.

The CDR3 protein is CASSPRSRGGYGYTF. DNA for the CDR3: TGTGCCAGCAGCCCTAGGAGTCGGGGCGGCTATGGCTACACCTTC. J is TRBJ1-2 and V is TRBV11-3, with D perhaps matching TRBD1 (5 bases). This CDR3 has 15 residues. In germline, CDR1 is SGHNT, CDR2 YENEEA. V dropped 5 bases and J dropped 4 bases, with 17 bases sitting between them.

This chain connects TRBV14 to TRBJ2-5, with TRBD2 matching over 7 bases. The CDR3 has 14 residues. The trim removed 2 bases at V and 4 bases at J, leaving 4 bases unmatched. CDR1 and CDR2 (germline): SGHDN, FVKESK. Written as DNA, the CDR3 is TGTGCCAGCAGCCAACGGCGGGGGAGAGAGACCCAGTACTTC. Encoded protein: CASSQRRGRETQYF.

V usage is TRBV7-9 and J usage is TRBJ2-1, with no clear D. The CDR3 runs to 16 residues. V lost 1 base and J 4 bases, leaving 14 bases between the germline ends. CDR1 is SEHNR, CDR2 FQNEAQ, per germline (reference sequence). In DNA form, the CDR3 reads TGTGCCAGCAGCTTAGGCCCTCAACTACAGTACAATGAGCAGTTCTTC. It translates to CASSLGPQLQYNEQFF.

This chain links TRBV5-1 with TRBJ2-5, with D maybe TRBD2 (5 bases). Judging by the DNA end, TRBJ2-7 fits better; the J call may be wrong. Germline V gene sequence: CDR1 SGHRS, CDR2 YFSETQ. The CDR3 is 14 amino acids. CDR3 residues: CASSRTGKDDEQYF. DNA for the CDR3: TGCGCCAGCAGCCGGACGGGGAAGGACGACGAGCAGTACTTC.

The rearrangement joins TRBV24-1 to TRBJ2-3, with D hard to call. Germline loops: CDR1 KGHDR, CDR2 SFDVKD. V lost 0 bases, J lost 7 bases, and 13 bases lay in between. CDR3 length: 15 residues. This CDR3 is CATSDLTKGYNTQYF. The CDR3 nucleotides read TGTGCCACCAGTGATTTGACAAAAGGGTACAATACGCAGTATTTT.

In regard to this clonotype: It may be a read error: a sequence one base away is much more abundant. The chain is built from TRBV29-1 and TRBJ2-6; 7 nucleotides match TRBD1. Germline lookup yields CDR1 SQVTM and CDR2 ANQGSEA. This CDR3 spans 14 amino acids. This chain's CDR3 is CSATGDAGANVLIF. Written as DNA, the CDR3 is TGCAGCGCTACAGGGGACGCTGGGGCCAACGTCCTGATTTTC.

This clonotype has a handful of counts. The rearrangement joins TRBV7-2 to TRBJ2-3, with 7 bases lining up with TRBD2. Germline CDR1 and CDR2: SGHTA and FQGNSA. This CDR3 spans 13 amino acids. Trimming at V came to 5 bases and at J to 6 bases, leaving 5 bases not matched to a gene. CDR3 sequence (DNA): TGTGCCAGCAGCCCTGGGGAGGGGGATACGCAGTATTTT. Residues: CASSPGEGDTQYF.

The V call is TRBV4-1, the J call TRBJ2-5; D is ambiguous. TRBJ2-7 matches the DNA end more closely, so the J call is doubtful. From germline, CDR1 is MGHRA and CDR2 YSYEKL. The CDR3 is 15 residues long. CDR3 sequence: CASSQVPDPIYEQYF. CDR3 nucleotide sequence: TGCGCCAGCAGCCAAGTACCGGACCCGATCTACGAGCAGTACTTC.

The rearrangement uses TRBV28 and TRBJ2-3, with D unclear. CDR1 MDHEN and CDR2 SYDVKM come from the germline V gene. Trimming cost V 2 bases and J 4 bases, with 10 bases left between them. CDR3 length: 14 residues. CDR3 sequence: CASSLQGPPDTQYF. The CDR3 DNA is TGTGCCAGCAGTTTACAAGGGCCCCCAGATACGCAGTATTTT.

The chain combines TRBV3-1 with TRBJ1-2, with 9 positions matching TRBD1. V trimming: 3 bases; J trimming: 6 bases; junction bases outside the gene matches: 8. The CDR3 is 15 amino acids. From germline, CDR1 is LGHDT and CDR2 YNNKEL (reference sequence). The CDR3 loop reads CASSHVGQGRDGYTF. Here the CDR3 DNA reads TGTGCCAGCAGCCATGTGGGACAGGGCCGTGATGGCTACACCTTC.

In this sample, this clonotype turned up once. At one end, the junction sequence differs from germline, possibly due to a read error. The chain combines TRBV5-1 with TRBJ1-1; possible D gene TRBD1, 5 bases. The V gene's germline CDR1 is SGHRS and CDR2 YFSETQ. The CDR3 runs 14 residues. Here the CDR3 reads CASSLAWTNIEAFF. The CDR3 DNA reads TGCGCCAGCAGCTTGGCCTGGACAAACATTGAAGCTTTCTTT.

The rearrangement links TRBV28 to TRBJ2-1, with D unclear. From germline, CDR1 is MDHEN and CDR2 SYDVKM. The CDR3 is made up of 14 amino acids. V was pared by 5 bases and J by 6 bases, with 14 bases between. The CDR3 sequence is CASSLPPDVNEQFF. For the CDR3, the DNA is TGTGCCAGCAGTCTCCCCCCCGACGTCAATGAGCAGTTCTTC.

This clonotype has more than one count but fewer than ten. This chain joins TRBV7-2 and TRBJ1-2; 12 bases map to TRBD1. Germline CDR1 is SGHTA and CDR2 is FQGNSA. This CDR3 has 15 residues. V lost 7 bases to trimming and J lost 5 bases; unmatched junction nucleotides: 8. The CDR3 bases are TGTGCCAGCACCTACACGGGACAGGGGGCATATGGCTACACCTTC. This sequence encodes CASTYTGQGAYGYTF.

This clonotype has a handful of counts. This sequence joins TRBV29-1 and TRBJ2-6; the D gene is possibly TRBD1 (7 bases). This CDR3 is built from 16 residues. Trimming stripped 4 bases from V and 0 bases from J, with 13 bases between. Looked up from germline, CDR1 is SQVTM and CDR2 is ANQGSEA. CDR3: CSVVAGGGSGANVLTF. The CDR3 DNA reads TGCAGCGTTGTGGCAGGGGGAGGCTCTGGGGCCAACGTCCTGACTTTC.

As for this clonotype: A read error may produce the germline difference seen at one junction end. V gene TRBV7-6 combines with J gene TRBJ1-2, with D possibly matching TRBD1 (6 bases). The germline V gene has CDR1 SGHVS and CDR2 FNYEAQ. This CDR3 has 17 amino acids. The CDR3 protein is CTSSLGKGGPSNYGYTF. In DNA, the CDR3 is TGTACCAGCAGCTTAGGGAAGGGGGGGCCGTCTAACTATGGCTACACCTTC.

This clonotype was counted between two and nine times. The chain uses TRBV12-3 or TRBV12-4 and TRBJ1-2; D might be TRBD1 (5 bases). The CDR3 runs 13 residues. V gave up 4 bases and J gave up 4 bases, with 10 bases separating them. CDR3 residues: CASSSRGFYGYTF. CDR3 nucleotide sequence: TGTGCCAGCAGTTCAAGGGGCTTCTATGGCTACACCTTC.

V and J are TRBV9 and TRBJ2-7; D ambiguous. The V end was cut by 0 bases, the J end by 6 bases, with 13 bases between. Germline CDR1 and CDR2: SGDLS and YYNGEE. This CDR3 region has 14 residues. CDR3 sequence (DNA): TGTGCCAGCAGCGTAGGGATGATACCCCGCGAGCAGTACTTC. This codes for CASSVGMIPREQYF.